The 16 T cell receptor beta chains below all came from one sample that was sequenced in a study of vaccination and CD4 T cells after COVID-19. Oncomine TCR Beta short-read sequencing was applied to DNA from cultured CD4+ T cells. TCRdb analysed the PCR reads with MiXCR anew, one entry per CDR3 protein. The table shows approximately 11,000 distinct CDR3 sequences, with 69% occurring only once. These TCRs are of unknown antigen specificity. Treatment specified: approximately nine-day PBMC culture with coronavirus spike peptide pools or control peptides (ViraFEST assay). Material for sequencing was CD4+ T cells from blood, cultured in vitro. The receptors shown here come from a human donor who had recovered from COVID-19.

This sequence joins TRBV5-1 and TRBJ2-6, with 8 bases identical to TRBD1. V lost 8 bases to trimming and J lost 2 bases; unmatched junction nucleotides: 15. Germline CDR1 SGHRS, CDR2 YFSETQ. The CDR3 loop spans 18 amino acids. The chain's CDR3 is CASSTSGGGSPGANVLTF. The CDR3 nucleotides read TGCGCCAGTTCTACCTCAGGGGGCGGGTCACCTGGGGCCAACGTCCTGACTTTC.

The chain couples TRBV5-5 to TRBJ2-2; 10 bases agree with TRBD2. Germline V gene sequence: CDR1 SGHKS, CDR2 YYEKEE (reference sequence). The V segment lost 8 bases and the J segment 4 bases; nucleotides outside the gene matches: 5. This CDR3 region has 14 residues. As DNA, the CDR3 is TGTGCCAGTCTAGCGGGAGTCCTCACCGGGGAGCTGTTTTTT. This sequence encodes CASLAGVLTGELFF. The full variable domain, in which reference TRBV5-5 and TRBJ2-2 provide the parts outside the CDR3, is DAGVTQSPTHLIKTRGQQVTLRCSPISGHKSVSWYQQVLGQGPQFIFQYYEKEERGRGNFPDRFSARQFPNYSSELNVNALLLGDSALYLCASLAGVLTGELFFGEGSRLTVL.

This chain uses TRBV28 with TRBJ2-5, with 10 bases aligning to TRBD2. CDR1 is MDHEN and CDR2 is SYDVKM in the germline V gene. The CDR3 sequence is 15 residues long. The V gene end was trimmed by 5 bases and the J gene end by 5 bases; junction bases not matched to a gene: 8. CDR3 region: CASSPRLAGLETQYF. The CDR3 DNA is TGTGCCAGCAGTCCTCGACTAGCGGGTTTGGAGACCCAGTACTTC.

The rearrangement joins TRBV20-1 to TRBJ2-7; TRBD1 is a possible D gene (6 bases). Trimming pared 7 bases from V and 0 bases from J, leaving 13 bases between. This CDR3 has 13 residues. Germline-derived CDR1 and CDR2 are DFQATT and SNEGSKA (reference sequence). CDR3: CSGDDRNSYEQYF. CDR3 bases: TGCAGTGGAGATGACAGGAACTCCTACGAGCAGTACTTC.

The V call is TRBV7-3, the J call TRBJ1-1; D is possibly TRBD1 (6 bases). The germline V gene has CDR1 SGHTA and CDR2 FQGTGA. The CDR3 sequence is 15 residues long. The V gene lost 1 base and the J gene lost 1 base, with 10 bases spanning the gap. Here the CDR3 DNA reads TGTGCCAGCAGCTTAATGGTGACAGGGAACACTGAAGCTTTCTTT. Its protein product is CASSLMVTGNTEAFF.

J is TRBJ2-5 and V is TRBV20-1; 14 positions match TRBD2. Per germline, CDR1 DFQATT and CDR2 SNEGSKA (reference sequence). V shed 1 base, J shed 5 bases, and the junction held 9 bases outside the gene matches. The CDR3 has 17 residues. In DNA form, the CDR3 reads TGCAGTGCTAGAGTCGGGACTAGCGGGGGCCTTAGTGAGACCCAGTACTTC. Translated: CSARVGTSGGLSETQYF.

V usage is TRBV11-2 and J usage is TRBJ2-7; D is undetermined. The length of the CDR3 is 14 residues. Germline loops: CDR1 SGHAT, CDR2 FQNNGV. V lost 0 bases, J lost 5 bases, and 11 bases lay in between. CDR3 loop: CASSLDLTRHEQYF. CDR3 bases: TGTGCCAGCAGCTTAGATCTCACACGCCACGAGCAGTACTTC.

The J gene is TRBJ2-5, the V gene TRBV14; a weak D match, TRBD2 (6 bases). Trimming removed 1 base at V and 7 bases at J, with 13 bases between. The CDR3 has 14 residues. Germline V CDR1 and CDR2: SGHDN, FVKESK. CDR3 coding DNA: TGTGCCAGCAGCCAAGTGGTGGCCGGGGGGACCCAGTACTTC. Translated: CASSQVVAGGTQYF.

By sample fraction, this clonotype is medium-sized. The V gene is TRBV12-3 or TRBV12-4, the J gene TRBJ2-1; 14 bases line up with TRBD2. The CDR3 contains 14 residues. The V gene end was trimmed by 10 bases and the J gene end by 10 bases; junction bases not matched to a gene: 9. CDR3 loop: CATSTSGGALEQFF. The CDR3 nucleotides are TGTGCCACCTCGACTAGCGGGGGGGCATTGGAGCAGTTCTTC.

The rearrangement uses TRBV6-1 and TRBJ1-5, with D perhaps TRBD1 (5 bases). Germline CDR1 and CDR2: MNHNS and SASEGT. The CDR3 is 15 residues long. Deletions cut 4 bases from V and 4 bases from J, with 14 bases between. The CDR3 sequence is CASSGVGGLNQPQHF. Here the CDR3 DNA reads TGTGCCAGCAGTGGGGTTGGGGGTCTTAATCAGCCCCAGCATTTT.

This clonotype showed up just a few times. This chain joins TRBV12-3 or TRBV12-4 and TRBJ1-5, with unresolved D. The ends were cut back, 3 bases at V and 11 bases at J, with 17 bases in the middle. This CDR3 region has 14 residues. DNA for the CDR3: TGTGCCAGCAGTTTTTCGGGTGGGCTAACGTCCCAGCATTTT. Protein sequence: CASSFSGGLTSQHF.

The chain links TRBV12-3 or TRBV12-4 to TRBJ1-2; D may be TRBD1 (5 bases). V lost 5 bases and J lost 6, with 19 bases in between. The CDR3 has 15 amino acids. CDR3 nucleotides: TGTGCCAGCAGTCACCTCAGGGATTTAGGGAATGGCTACACCTTC. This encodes CASSHLRDLGNGYTF.

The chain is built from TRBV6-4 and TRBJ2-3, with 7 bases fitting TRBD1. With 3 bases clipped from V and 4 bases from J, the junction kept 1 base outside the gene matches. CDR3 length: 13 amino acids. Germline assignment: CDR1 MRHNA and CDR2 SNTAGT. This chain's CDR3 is CASSETGSDTQYF. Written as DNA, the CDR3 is TGTGCCAGCAGTGAGACAGGGTCAGATACGCAGTATTTT.

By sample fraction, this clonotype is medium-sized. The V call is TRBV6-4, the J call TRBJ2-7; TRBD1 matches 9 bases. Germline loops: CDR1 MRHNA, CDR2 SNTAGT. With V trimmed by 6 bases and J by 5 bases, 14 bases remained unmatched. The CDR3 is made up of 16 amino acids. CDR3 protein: CASRHRTGVVRDEQYF. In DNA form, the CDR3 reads TGTGCCAGCAGACACAGGACAGGGGTCGTCCGAGACGAGCAGTACTTC.

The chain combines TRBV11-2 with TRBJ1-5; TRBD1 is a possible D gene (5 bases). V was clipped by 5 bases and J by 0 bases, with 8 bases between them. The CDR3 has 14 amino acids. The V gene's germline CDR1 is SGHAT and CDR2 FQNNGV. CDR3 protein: CASSQGYSNQPQHF. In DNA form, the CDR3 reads TGTGCCAGCAGCCAGGGTTATAGCAATCAGCCCCAGCATTTT. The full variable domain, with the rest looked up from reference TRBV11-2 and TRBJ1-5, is EAGVAQSPRYKIIEKRQSVAFWCNPISGHATLYWYQQILGQGPKLLIQFQNNGVVDDSQLPKDRFSAERLKGVDSTLKIQPAKLEDSAVYLCASSQGYSNQPQHFGDGTRLSIL.

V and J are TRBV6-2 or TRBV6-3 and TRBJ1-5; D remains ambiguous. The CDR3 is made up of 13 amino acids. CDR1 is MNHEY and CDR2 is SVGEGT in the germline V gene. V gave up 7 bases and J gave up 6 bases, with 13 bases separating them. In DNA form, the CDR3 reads TGTGCCAGCAAGGATAGGACGAGTCAGCCCCAGCATTTT. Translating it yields CASKDRTSQPQHF.